This entry concerns a single T cell receptor beta chain. Its antigen is unidentified. TCRdb independently ran MiXCR on the reads; one entry per CDR3 protein. The sample lists 700,000 to 900,000 distinct CDR3 sequences, 25% to 30% occurring once. V was shortened by 10 bases and J by 6 bases, with 12 bases between the two germline ends. Germline V CDR1 and CDR2: LNHDA, SQIVND (reference sequence). This CDR3 region has 11 residues. This sample stems from a study of T cell repertoires in cytomegalovirus infection. Study at large: In the study, CMV epitopes included recently identified HLA-C-restricted and well-studied HLA-B-restricted ones. General study results and limits: The study found HLA-C-restricted CMV-specific TCR beta clonotypes dominating the ex vivo response. Cumulated frequencies of public TCR beta families served to identify carriers of CMV plus the relevant HLA.

The sequencing used cultured CD8+ T cells from PBMCs, collected from culture after CMV antigen stimulation. The sequence derives from a human donor in good health (CMV status not recorded). Some clones in this sample may be carry-over from other donors' samples. This chain connects TRBV19 to TRBJ1-1; D is unresolved. For the CDR3, the DNA is TGTGCCATTATTCAGAAGGCTGAAGCTTTCTTT. Protein product: CAIIQKAEAFF.